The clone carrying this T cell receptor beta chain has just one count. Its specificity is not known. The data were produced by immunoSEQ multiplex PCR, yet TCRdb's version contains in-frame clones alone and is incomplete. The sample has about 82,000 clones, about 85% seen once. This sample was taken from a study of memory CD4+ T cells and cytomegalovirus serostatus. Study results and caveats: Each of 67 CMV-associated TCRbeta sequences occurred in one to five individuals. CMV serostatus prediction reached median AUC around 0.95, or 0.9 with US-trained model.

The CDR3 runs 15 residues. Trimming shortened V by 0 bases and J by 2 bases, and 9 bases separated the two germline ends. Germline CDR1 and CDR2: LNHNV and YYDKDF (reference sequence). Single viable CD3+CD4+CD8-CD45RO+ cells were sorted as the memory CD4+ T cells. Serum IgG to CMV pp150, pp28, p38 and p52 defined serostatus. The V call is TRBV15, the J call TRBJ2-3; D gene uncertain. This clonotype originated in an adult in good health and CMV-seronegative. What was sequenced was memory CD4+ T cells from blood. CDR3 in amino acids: CATSREGLHTDTQYF. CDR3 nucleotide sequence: TGTGCCACCAGCAGAGAGGGATTACACACAGATACGCAGTATTTT.